Included here is one T cell receptor beta chain sequence, with context. This specimen belongs to a study of blood T cell repertoires in COVID-19. A COVID-19 case had been met by exposed participants during the 2 weeks before study entry. Trimming left V 6 bases short and J 5 bases short, with 13 bases between. The germline CDR1 and CDR2 sequences are MNHEY and SVGAGI. The length of the CDR3 is 13 residues. Data came from immunoSEQ multiplex PCR; TCRdb stores just in-frame clones and leaves some out. The sample lists a few hundred thousand clones, just under 90% seen once, with 2.9% in the top ten. Sample: PBMCs or T cells enriched from blood (not recorded which). This sequence joins TRBV6-5 and TRBJ1-1, with TRBD1 as a possible D gene (5 bases). The TCR sequence derives from a woman between 50 and 59 years old who had been exposed to COVID-19. Here the CDR3 DNA reads TGTGCCAGCAGCCAAGGGGTTAGGACTGAAGCTTTCTTT. As protein: CASSQGVRTEAFF.